The 4 T cell receptor beta chains in this list originate from one sample, sequenced in a study of PD-1 blockade in classical Hodgkin lymphoma. The time point was: cycle 4 day 1 (C4D1), after about 6 weeks of nivolumab. Every single patient, without exception, relapsed after autologous stem cell transplantation, and brentuximab vedotin exposure varied. TCRdb's table, derived via immunoSEQ multiplex PCR, lists solely in-frame clones and lacks some. The sample lists 23,000 or so clones; about 72% were seen once. The sequencing here drew on peripheral blood mononuclear cells (PBMCs), taken before the fourth cycle of nivolumab. These receptors were collected from a human donor with classical Hodgkin lymphoma.

The chain has TRBV28 and TRBJ2-2, with a possible D match to TRBD1 (6 bases). The CDR3 contains 14 residues. The V gene lost 4 bases and the J gene lost 9 bases, with 15 bases spanning the gap. CDR1 and CDR2 from the germline V gene are MDHEN and SYDVKM. CDR3 amino acids: CASSSDSHLRELFF. The CDR3 DNA is TGTGCCAGCAGTTCGGACAGCCATTTGAGGGAGCTGTTTTTT.

The chain has TRBV6-6 and TRBJ1-5; 8 bases agree with TRBD1. The CDR3 totals 15 residues. Germline CDR1 and CDR2: MNHNY and SVGAGI (reference sequence). V trimming: 2 bases; J trimming: 6 bases; junction bases outside the gene matches: 6. The CDR3 DNA is TGTGCCAGCAGTTACGGACAGGGCGGCGGTCAGCCCCAGCATTTT. This codes for CASSYGQGGGQPQHF.

Notes on this clone: At one boundary the junction diverges from the germline segment, which might be a read error. The genes are TRBV7-7 and TRBJ2-3; D call uncertain. Germline CDR1 is SSHAT and CDR2 is FNYEAQ (reference sequence). This CDR3 comprises 15 residues. Here the CDR3 DNA reads TGTGCTAGCAGCTTAGTGGCAGGTAGCACAGATACGCAGTATTTT. It codes for CASSLVAGSTDTQYF. The full variable domain, completed using reference TRBV7-7 and TRBJ2-3, is GAGVSQSPRYKVTKRGQDVTLRCDPISSHATLYWYQQALGQGPEFLTYFNYEAQPDKSGLPSDRFSAERPEGSISTLTIQRTEQRDSAMYRCASSLVAGSTDTQYFGPGTRLTVL.

The chain carries TRBV7-2 and TRBJ2-3, with 10 bases aligning to TRBD2. Per germline, CDR1 SGHTA and CDR2 FQGNSA. The junction had 17 bases not matched to a gene; V was cut back by 4 bases and J by 7 bases. This CDR3 is built from 18 residues. CDR3 sequence (DNA): TGTGCCAGCAGCTACGAATCTCTAGCGGGGGTTCAGTTGTATACGCAGTATTTT. Translation: CASSYESLAGVQLYTQYF. Full variable domain (missing parts from reference TRBV7-2 and TRBJ2-3): GAGVSQSPSNKVTEKGKDVELRCDPISGHTALYWYRQSLGQGLEFLIYFQGNSAPDKSGLPSDRFSAERTGGSVSTLTIQRTQQEDSAVYLCASSYESLAGVQLYTQYFGPGTRLTVL.